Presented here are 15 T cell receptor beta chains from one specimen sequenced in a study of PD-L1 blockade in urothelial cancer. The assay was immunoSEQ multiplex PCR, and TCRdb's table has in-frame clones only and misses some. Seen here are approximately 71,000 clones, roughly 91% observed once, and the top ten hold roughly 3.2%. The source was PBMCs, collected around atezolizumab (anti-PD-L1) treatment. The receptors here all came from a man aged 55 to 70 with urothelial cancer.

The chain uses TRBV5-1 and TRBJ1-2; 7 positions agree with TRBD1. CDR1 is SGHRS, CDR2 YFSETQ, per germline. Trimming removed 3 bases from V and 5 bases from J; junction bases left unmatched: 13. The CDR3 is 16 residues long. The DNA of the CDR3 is TGCGCCAGCAGCTCTGATGGACAGGCCCGACGATATGGCTACACCTTC. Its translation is CASSSDGQARRYGYTF.

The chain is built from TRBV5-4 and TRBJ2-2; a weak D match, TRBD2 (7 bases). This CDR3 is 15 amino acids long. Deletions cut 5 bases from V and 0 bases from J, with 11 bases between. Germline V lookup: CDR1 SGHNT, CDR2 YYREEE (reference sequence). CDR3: CASRYGGPNTGELFF. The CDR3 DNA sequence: TGTGCCAGCAGATACGGGGGGCCGAACACCGGGGAGCTGTTTTTT.

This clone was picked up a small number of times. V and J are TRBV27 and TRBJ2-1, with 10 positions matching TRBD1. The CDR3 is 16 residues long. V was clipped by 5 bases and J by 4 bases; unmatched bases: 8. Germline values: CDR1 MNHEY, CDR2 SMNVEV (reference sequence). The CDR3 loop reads CASSPLGTGVYNEQFF. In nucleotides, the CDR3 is TGTGCCAGCAGTCCCCTTGGGACAGGGGTTTACAATGAGCAGTTCTTC.

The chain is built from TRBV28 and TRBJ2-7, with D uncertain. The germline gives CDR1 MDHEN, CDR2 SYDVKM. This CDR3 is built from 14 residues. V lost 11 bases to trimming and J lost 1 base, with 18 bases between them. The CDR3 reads CALSPAGKSYEQYF. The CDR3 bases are TGTGCCCTAAGCCCGGCAGGAAAGTCCTACGAGCAGTACTTC.

Written as DNA, the CDR3 is TGTGCCATCAGTGGGACCACAGGGGTGGGGTTTGAAGCTTTCTTT. Translation: CAISGTTGVGFEAFF. This chain connects TRBV10-3 to TRBJ1-1; 7 bases map to TRBD1. The junction had 12 bases not matched to a gene; V was cut back by 4 bases and J by 7 bases. This CDR3 has 15 residues. The V gene's germline CDR1 is ENHRY and CDR2 SYGVKD.

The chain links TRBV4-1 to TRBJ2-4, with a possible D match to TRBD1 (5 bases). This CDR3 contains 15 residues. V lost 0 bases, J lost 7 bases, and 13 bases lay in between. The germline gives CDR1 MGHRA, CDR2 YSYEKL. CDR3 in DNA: TGCGCCAGCAGCCAAGACTATGGGTCAGGGAACATTCAGTACTTC. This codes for CASSQDYGSGNIQYF.

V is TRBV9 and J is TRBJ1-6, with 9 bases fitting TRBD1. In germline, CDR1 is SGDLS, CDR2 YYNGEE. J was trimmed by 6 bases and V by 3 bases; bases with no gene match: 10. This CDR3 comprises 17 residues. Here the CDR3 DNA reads TGTGCCAGCAGCGCGTTACAGGGGGCAACGGGTAATTCACCCCTCCACTTT. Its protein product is CASSALQGATGNSPLHF.

CDR3 in DNA: TGTGCCAGCAGCGGTACTCAGCGAGGGGGGGAAGAGACCCAGTACTTC. This codes for CASSGTQRGGEETQYF. The chain couples TRBV5-4 to TRBJ2-5, with D maybe TRBD2 (7 bases). Trimming pared 4 bases from V and 3 bases from J, leaving 19 bases between. The germline V gene encodes CDR1 SGHNT and CDR2 YYREEE (reference sequence). This CDR3 is built from 16 residues.

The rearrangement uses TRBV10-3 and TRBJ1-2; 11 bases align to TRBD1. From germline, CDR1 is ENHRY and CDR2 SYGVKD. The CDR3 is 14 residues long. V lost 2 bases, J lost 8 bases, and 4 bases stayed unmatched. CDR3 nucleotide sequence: TGTGCCATCAGTGAGGGACAGGGGGCGCGGGGCTACACCTTC. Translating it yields CAISEGQGARGYTF.

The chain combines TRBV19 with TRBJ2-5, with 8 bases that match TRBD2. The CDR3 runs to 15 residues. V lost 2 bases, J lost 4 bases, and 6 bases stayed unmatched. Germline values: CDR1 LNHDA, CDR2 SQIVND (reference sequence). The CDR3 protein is CASSINPGGLETQYF. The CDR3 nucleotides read TGTGCCAGTAGTATAAATCCGGGGGGGCTAGAGACCCAGTACTTC.

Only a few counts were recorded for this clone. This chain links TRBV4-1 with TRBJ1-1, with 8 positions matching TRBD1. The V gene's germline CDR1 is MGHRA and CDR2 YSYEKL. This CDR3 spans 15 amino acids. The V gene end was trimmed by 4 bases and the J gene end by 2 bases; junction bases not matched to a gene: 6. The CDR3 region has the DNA TGCGCCAGCAGCCTCCTGGACAGGGACAACACTGAAGCTTTCTTT. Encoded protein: CASSLLDRDNTEAFF.

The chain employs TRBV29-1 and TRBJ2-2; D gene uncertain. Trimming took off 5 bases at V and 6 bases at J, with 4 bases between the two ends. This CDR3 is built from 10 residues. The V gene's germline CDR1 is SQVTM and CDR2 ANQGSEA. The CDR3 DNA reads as TGCAGCGTTTTATCCGGGGAGCTGTTTTTT. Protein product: CSVLSGELFF.

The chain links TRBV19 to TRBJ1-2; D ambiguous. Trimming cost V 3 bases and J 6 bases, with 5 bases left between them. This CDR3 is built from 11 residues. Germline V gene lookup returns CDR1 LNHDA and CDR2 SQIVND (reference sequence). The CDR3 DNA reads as TGTGCCAGTAGTATCGTCGATGGCTACACCTTC. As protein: CASSIVDGYTF.

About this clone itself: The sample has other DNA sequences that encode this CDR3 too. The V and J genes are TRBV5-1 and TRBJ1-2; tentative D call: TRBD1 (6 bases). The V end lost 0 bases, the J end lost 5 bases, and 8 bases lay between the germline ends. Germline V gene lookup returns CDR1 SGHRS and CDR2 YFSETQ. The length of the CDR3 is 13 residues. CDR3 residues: CASSLEGDYGYTF. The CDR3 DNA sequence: TGCGCCAGCAGCTTGGAGGGGGATTATGGCTACACCTTC. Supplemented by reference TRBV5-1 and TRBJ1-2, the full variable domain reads KAGVTQTPRYLIKTRGQQVTLSCSPISGHRSVSWYQQTPGQGLQFLFEYFSETQRNKGNFPGRFSGRQFSNSRSEMNVSTLELGDSALYLCASSLEGDYGYTFGSGTRLTVV.

CDR3: CASSRLSGANVLTF. For the CDR3, the DNA is TGCGCCAGCAGCCGGCTCTCTGGGGCCAACGTCCTGACTTTC. The rearrangement uses TRBV4-3 and TRBJ2-6, with D unresolved. Per the germline V gene, CDR1 is LGHNA and CDR2 is YSLEER. V lost 4 bases and J lost 0, with 4 bases in between. This CDR3 contains 14 residues.